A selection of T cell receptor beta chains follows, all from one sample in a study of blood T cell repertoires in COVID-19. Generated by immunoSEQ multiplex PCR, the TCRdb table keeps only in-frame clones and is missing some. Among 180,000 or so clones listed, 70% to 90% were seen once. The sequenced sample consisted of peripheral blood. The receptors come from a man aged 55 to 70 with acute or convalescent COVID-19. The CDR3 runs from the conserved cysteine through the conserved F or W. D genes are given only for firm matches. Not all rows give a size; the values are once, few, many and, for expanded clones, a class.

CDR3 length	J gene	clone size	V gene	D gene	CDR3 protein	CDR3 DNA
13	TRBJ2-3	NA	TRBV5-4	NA	CASSLDSTDTQYF	TGTGCCAGCAGCTTGGACTCCACAGATACGCAGTATTTT
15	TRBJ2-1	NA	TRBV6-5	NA	CASRSTGLPYYEQFF	TGTGCCAGCCGCTCGACAGGTCTCCCTTATTATGAGCAGTTCTTC
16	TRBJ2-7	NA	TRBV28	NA	CASSAHEGVAPYEQYF	TGTGCCAGCAGTGCCCATGAGGGTGTGGCCCCCTACGAGCAGTACTTC
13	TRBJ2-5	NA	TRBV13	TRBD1	CASRGQMEETQYF	TGTGCCAGCAGGGGACAGATGGAAGAGACCCAGTACTTC
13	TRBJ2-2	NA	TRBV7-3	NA	CASRPGSTGELFF	TGTGCCAGCAGGCCGGGGAGCACCGGGGAGCTGTTTTTT
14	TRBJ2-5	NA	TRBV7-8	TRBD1	CASSLGQGRVTQYF	TGTGCCAGCAGCTTGGGACAGGGCAGGGTGACCCAGTACTTC
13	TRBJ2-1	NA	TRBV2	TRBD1	CASRGTVYNEQFF	TGTGCCAGCAGGGGGACAGTTTACAATGAGCAGTTCTTC
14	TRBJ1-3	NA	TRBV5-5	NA	CASSFRLSGNTIYF	TGTGCCAGCAGCTTCCGGTTATCTGGAAACACCATATATTTT
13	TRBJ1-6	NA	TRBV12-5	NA	CASGLDGVSPLHF	TGTGCTAGTGGTTTGGACGGGGTTTCACCCCTCCACTTT
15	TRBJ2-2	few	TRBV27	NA	CASSPYQTTVRELFF	TGTGCCAGCAGTCCGTACCAAACAACAGTCCGGGAGCTGTTTTTT
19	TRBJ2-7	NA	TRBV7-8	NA	CASSSRQGAQAGGFNQQYF	TGTGCCAGCAGCTCCAGACAGGGGGCACAAGCGGGAGGATTCAACCAGCAGTACTTC
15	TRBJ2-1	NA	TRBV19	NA	CASSTIAVTYNEQFF	TGTGCCAGTAGTACCATAGCGGTTACCTACAATGAGCAGTTCTTC
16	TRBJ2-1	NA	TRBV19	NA	CASSPAWNTNYNEQFF	TGTGCCAGTAGTCCCGCCTGGAACACTAACTACAATGAGCAGTTCTTC
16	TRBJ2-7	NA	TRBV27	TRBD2	CASSPAGTSASYEQYF	TGTGCCAGCAGCCCAGCCGGGACTAGCGCCTCCTACGAGCAGTACTTC
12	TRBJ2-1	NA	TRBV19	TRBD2	CASSSGSSEQFF	TGTGCCAGTTCTAGCGGGAGCAGTGAGCAGTTCTTC
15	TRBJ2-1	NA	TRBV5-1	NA	CASSFLPGEDSEQFF	TGCGCCAGCAGCTTCCTGCCAGGGGAAGATAGTGAGCAGTTCTTC
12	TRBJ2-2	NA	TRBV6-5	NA	CASRQSTGELFF	TGTGCCAGCAGACAGAGCACCGGGGAGCTGTTTTTT
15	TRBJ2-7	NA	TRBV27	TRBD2	CASSLTSASSYEQYF	TGTGCCAGCAGTTTAACTAGCGCGAGCTCCTACGAGCAGTACTTC
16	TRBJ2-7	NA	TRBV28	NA	CASSVTGTIRSYEQYF	TGTGCCAGCAGTGTAACAGGGACTATCCGCTCCTACGAGCAGTACTTC
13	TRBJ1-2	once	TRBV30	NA	CAWTAGLVYGYTF	TGTGCCTGGACCGCAGGGTTAGTCTATGGCTACACCTTC
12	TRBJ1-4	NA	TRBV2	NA	CASSAGNEKLFF	TGTGCCAGCAGCGCGGGTAATGAAAAACTGTTTTTT
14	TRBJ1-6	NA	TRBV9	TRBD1	CASSSGTGGHALHF	TGTGCCAGCAGCTCCGGGACAGGGGGTCACGCCCTCCACTTT
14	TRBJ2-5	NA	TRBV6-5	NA	CASSYRTERETQYF	TGTGCCAGCAGTTACCGAACAGAGAGAGAGACCCAGTACTTC
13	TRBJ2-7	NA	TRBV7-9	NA	CASSPDSSYEQYF	TGTGCCAGCAGCCCGGACAGTTCGTACGAGCAGTACTTC
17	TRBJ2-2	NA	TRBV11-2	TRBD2	CASSLVASGPLTGELFF	TGTGCCAGCAGCTTAGTGGCTAGCGGGCCTCTCACCGGGGAGCTGTTTTTT
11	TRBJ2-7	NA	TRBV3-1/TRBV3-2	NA	CASSQGREQYF	TGTGCCAGCAGCCAAGGGAGGGAGCAGTACTTC
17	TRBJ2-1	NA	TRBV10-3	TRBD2	CAISEKVIAGENNEQFF	TGTGCCATCAGTGAGAAGGTCATAGCGGGAGAGAACAATGAGCAGTTCTTC
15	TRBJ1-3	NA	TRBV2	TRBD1	CASSEVGQGGNTIYF	TGTGCCAGCAGTGAAGTGGGACAGGGAGGAAACACCATATATTTT
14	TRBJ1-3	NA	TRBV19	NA	CASSISVSGNTIYF	TGTGCCAGTAGTATCTCCGTTTCTGGAAACACCATATATTTT
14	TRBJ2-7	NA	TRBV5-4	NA	CASSSQGYFEQQYF	TGTGCCAGCAGCTCACAGGGATATTTCGAGCAGCAGTACTTC
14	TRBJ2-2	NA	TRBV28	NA	CASSRSSQTGELFF	TGTGCCAGCAGTCGATCTAGCCAAACCGGGGAGCTGTTTTTT
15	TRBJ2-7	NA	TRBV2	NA	CASSETGSESDEQYF	TGTGCCAGCAGTGAAACCGGTTCCGAGAGCGACGAGCAGTACTTC
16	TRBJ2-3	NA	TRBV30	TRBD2	CAWSVPASGATDTQYF	TGTGCCTGGAGTGTACCGGCTAGCGGGGCCACAGATACGCAGTATTTT
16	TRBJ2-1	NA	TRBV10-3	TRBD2	CAISEAASGRDNEQFF	TGTGCCATCAGTGAGGCGGCTAGCGGGCGAGACAATGAGCAGTTCTTC
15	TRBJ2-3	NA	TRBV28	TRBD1	CASKRRGQITDTQYF	TGTGCCAGCAAAAGAAGGGGACAGATCACAGATACGCAGTATTTT
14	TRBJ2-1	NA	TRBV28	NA	CALSRGSSYNEQFF	TGTGCCCTCAGTCGGGGGAGCTCCTACAATGAGCAGTTCTTC
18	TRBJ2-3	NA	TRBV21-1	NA	CASSKGGASGREADTQYF	TGTGCCAGCAGCAAAGGGGGGGCTAGCGGGAGAGAGGCAGATACGCAGTATTTT
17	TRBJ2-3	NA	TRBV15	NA	CATSRVTDPYGTDTQYF	TGTGCCACCAGCAGAGTGACAGACCCATATGGGACAGATACGCAGTATTTT
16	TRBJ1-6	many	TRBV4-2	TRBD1	CASSQVGRGDRSPLHF	TGTGCCAGCAGCCAAGTCGGCAGGGGGGATAGATCACCCCTCCACTTT
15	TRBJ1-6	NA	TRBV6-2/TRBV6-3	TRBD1	CASSPSGTGSSPLHF	TGTGCCAGCAGTCCATCCGGGACAGGTTCATCACCCCTCCACTTT
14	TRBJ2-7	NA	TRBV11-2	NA	CASSLSGTPQEQYF	TGTGCCAGCAGCTTATCCGGGACTCCCCAGGAGCAGTACTTC
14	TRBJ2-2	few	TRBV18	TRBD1	CASSPGDSTGELFF	TGTGCCAGCTCACCAGGGGACAGCACCGGGGAGCTGTTTTTT
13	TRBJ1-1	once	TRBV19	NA	CASSIGATREAFF	TGTGCCAGTAGTATTGGGGCGACAAGAGAAGCTTTCTTT
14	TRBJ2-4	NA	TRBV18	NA	CASSLKDSKNIQYF	TGTGCCAGCTCACTGAAGGACAGTAAAAACATTCAGTACTTC
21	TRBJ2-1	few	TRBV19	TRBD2	CASSIGPGTSGTGVIYNEQFF	TGTGCCAGTAGTATAGGCCCCGGGACTAGCGGGACAGGAGTTATCTACAATGAGCAGTTCTTC
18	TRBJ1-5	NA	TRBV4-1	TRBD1	CASSRSSGTGESNQPQHF	TGCGCCAGCAGCCGCAGCTCCGGGACAGGAGAAAGCAATCAGCCCCAGCATTTT
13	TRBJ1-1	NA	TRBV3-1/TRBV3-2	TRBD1	CASSRGQGAEAFF	TGTGCCAGCAGCCGAGGACAGGGGGCTGAAGCTTTCTTT
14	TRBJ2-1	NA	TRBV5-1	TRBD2	CATNLAGDYNEQFF	TGCGCCACCAACCTAGCGGGAGACTACAATGAGCAGTTCTTC